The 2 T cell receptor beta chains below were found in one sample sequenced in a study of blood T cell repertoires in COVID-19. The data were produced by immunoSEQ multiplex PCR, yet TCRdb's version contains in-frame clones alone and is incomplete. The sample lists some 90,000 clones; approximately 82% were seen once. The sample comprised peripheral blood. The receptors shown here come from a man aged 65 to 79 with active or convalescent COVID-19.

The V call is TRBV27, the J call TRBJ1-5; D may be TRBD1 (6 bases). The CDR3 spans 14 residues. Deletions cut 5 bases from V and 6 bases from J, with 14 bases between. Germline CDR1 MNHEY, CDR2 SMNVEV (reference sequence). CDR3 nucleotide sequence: TGTGCCAGCAGTACAACAGGGTGGAGTCAGCCCCAGCATTTT. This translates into CASSTTGWSQPQHF.

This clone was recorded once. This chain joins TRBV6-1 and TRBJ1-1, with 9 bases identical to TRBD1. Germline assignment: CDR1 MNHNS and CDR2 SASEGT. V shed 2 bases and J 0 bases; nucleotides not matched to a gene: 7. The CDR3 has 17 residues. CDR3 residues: CASSEIRRTGVNTEAFF. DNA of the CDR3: TGTGCCAGCAGTGAAATTCGCCGGACAGGGGTGAACACTGAAGCTTTCTTT.